The 30 T cell receptor beta chains in this list originate from one sample, sequenced in a study of blood T cell repertoires in COVID-19. Assay: immunoSEQ multiplex PCR; the TCRdb copy retains only in-frame clones and omits some. The sample carries roughly 300,000 clones, 80% to 95% recorded once. Sequencing was done on a sample of peripheral blood. The receptors come from a woman aged 25 to 39 with COVID-19, enrolled during active disease.

The chain is built from TRBV4-2 and TRBJ1-2, with no clear D. The CDR3 length is 10 residues. Germline-derived CDR1 and CDR2 are LGHNA and YNFKEQ. The V end lost 6 bases, the J end lost 6 bases, and 5 bases lay between the germline ends. CDR3 bases: TGTGCCAGCAGGGCCAATGGCTACACCTTC. This codes for CASRANGYTF.

As DNA, the CDR3 is TGCGCCAGCAGCGTGGACAGAAACTATGGCTACACCTTC. This translates into CASSVDRNYGYTF. This sequence joins TRBV5-1 and TRBJ1-2; weak D call: TRBD1 (6 bases). The CDR3 is made up of 13 amino acids. Germline loops: CDR1 SGHRS, CDR2 YFSETQ. The ends were cut back, 4 bases at V and 2 bases at J, with 9 bases in the middle. The complete variable domain, with remaining parts taken from reference TRBV5-1 and TRBJ1-2, reads KAGVTQTPRYLIKTRGQQVTLSCSPISGHRSVSWYQQTPGQGLQFLFEYFSETQRNKGNFPGRFSGRQFSNSRSEMNVSTLELGDSALYLCASSVDRNYGYTFGSGTRLTVV.

The genes are TRBV25-1 and TRBJ1-4, with D perhaps matching TRBD1 (5 bases). This CDR3 contains 15 residues. The germline CDR1 and CDR2 sequences are MGHDK and SYGVNS. The V and J ends lost 3 bases and 8 bases respectively, with 16 bases between them. The CDR3 protein is CASSDPGRVMEKLFF. CDR3 coding DNA: TGTGCCAGCAGTGATCCCGGCAGGGTTATGGAAAAACTGTTTTTT.

In the case of this clone: Other DNA sequences in the sample encode the same CDR3. The rearrangement joins TRBV27 to TRBJ2-7, with 8 bases lining up with TRBD1. The CDR3 contains 14 residues. Germline lookup yields CDR1 MNHEY and CDR2 SMNVEV (reference sequence). V was pared by 5 bases and J by 4 bases, with 7 bases of the junction left unmatched. The CDR3 DNA reads TGTGCCAGCAGTCCCTCCAGGGGGCCATACGAGCAGTACTTC. This gives the protein CASSPSRGPYEQYF.

This chain uses TRBV9 with TRBJ2-3, with a possible D match to TRBD1 (6 bases). V was trimmed by 0 bases and J by 0 bases, leaving 11 bases between them. The CDR3 length is 16 residues. Germline loops: CDR1 SGDLS, CDR2 YYNGEE. The CDR3 DNA reads TGTGCCAGCAGCGTAGAGGGGGACATAAGCACAGATACGCAGTATTTT. Translating gives CASSVEGDISTDTQYF.

In this sample, this clone turned up a few times. The identical CDR3 is also encoded by other nucleotide sequences in the sample. The CDR3 nucleotides are TGTGCCAGCAGTTATTCTCAGGGGGCCGGGGAGCTGTTTTTT. It specifies CASSYSQGAGELFF. The rearrangement uses TRBV6-5 and TRBJ2-2; 7 bases align to TRBD1. Germline loops: CDR1 MNHEY, CDR2 SVGAGI. CDR3 length: 14 residues. V was clipped by 3 bases and J by 6 bases; unmatched bases: 4.

The chain uses TRBV30 and TRBJ2-2, with D perhaps TRBD2 (6 bases). Trimming removed 4 bases from V and 3 bases from J, with 18 bases in between. There are 16 residues in the CDR3. Germline-derived CDR1 and CDR2 are GTSNPN and SVGIG (reference sequence). CDR3 nucleotides: TGTGCCTGGACCCAAAGACGGCTAGCGTACACCGGGGAGCTGTTTTTT. Residues: CAWTQRRLAYTGELFF.

Details on this clone: Other DNA sequences in the sample encode the same CDR3. The chain joins TRBV9 to TRBJ2-5; D is perhaps TRBD1 (6 bases). Per germline, CDR1 SGDLS and CDR2 YYNGEE. With 0 bases removed from V and 2 bases from J, the gap between germline ends came to 8 bases. The CDR3 contains 14 residues. The CDR3 coding sequence is TGTGCCAGCAGCGTAGGAACAGGGCAAGAGACCCAGTACTTC. This gives the protein CASSVGTGQETQYF. Together with reference TRBV9 and TRBJ2-5, the CDR3 gives the full variable domain: DSGVTQTPKHLITATGQRVTLRCSPRSGDLSVYWYQQSLDQGLQFLIQYYNGEERAKGNILERFSAQQFPDLHSELNLSSLELGDSALYFCASSVGTGQETQYFGPGTRLLVL.

The chain links TRBV12-2 to TRBJ1-5; whether TRBD1, the table's D call, matches the DNA was not checked. TRBV12-2 is tagged as a pseudogene. The CDR3 has 15 residues. In nucleotides, the CDR3 is TGTGCAAGTCGCAAAAGACAGGGGGACAATCAGCCCCAGCATTTT. Amino acids: CASRKRQGDNQPQHF.

CDR3 DNA sequence: TGTGCCAGCAAATTGACAGGGCCTGAAGCTTTCTTT. This gives the protein CASKLTGPEAFF. The V call is TRBV28, the J call TRBJ1-1; 7 bases are shared with TRBD1. This CDR3 comprises 12 residues. Germline-derived CDR1 and CDR2 are MDHEN and SYDVKM. V shed 7 bases and J 6 bases; nucleotides not matched to a gene: 5. The full variable domain, rest sourced from reference TRBV28 and TRBJ1-1, is DVKVTQSSRYLVKRTGEKVFLECVQDMDHENMFWYRQDPGLGLRLIYFSYDVKMKEKGDIPEGYSVSREKKERFSLILESASTNQTSMYLCASKLTGPEAFFGQGTRLTVV.

The J gene is TRBJ1-1, the V gene TRBV14; D remains unclear. Trimming stripped 0 bases from V and 1 base from J, with 3 bases between. CDR1 SGHDN and CDR2 FVKESK come from the germline V gene. CDR3 length equals 13 residues. The CDR3 loop reads CASSQDRNTEAFF. CDR3 sequence (DNA): TGTGCCAGCAGCCAAGACAGGAACACTGAAGCTTTCTTT.

The rearrangement joins TRBV12-3 or TRBV12-4 to TRBJ1-5; D possibly corresponds to TRBD1 (6 bases). Deletions cut 5 bases from V and 5 bases from J, with 10 bases between. There are 13 residues in the CDR3. CDR3 region: CASSLRGYQPQHF. CDR3 DNA sequence: TGTGCCAGCAGTCTCAGGGGTTATCAGCCCCAGCATTTT.

The table lists this clone with a count of one. This chain joins TRBV28 and TRBJ1-2, with TRBD1 matching 8 bases. V dropped 3 bases and J dropped 4; count of bases not matched to a gene: 7. The CDR3 spans 15 residues. CDR1 is MDHEN and CDR2 is SYDVKM in the germline V gene. CDR3 amino acids: CASSFAGGGSYGYTF. The CDR3 coding sequence is TGTGCCAGCAGTTTTGCAGGGGGCGGAAGCTATGGCTACACCTTC.

The rearrangement links TRBV5-1 to TRBJ2-7; D is perhaps TRBD1 (7 bases). Deletions cut 0 bases from V and 3 bases from J, with 16 bases between. The CDR3 covers 16 residues. Germline values: CDR1 SGHRS, CDR2 YFSETQ. CDR3 nucleotides: TGCGCCAGCAGCTTGGACTTTCAGGGGGGAAACTACGAGCAGTACTTC. It codes for CASSLDFQGGNYEQYF.

This sequence joins TRBV23-1 and TRBJ1-1, with D perhaps matching TRBD1 (5 bases). TRBV23-1 is labeled an ORF, and its function is uncertain. This CDR3 spans 14 amino acids. Trimming stripped 2 bases from V and 2 bases from J, with 9 bases between. This CDR3 reads CASSQRQSNTEAFF. As DNA, the CDR3 is TGCGCCAGCAGTCAACGACAGTCAAACACTGAAGCTTTCTTT.

The chain has TRBV27 and TRBJ1-5; 11 bases are shared with TRBD1. In germline, CDR1 is MNHEY, CDR2 SMNVEV (reference sequence). J was trimmed by 4 bases and V by 6 bases; bases with no gene match: 2. The CDR3 totals 14 residues. The CDR3 region has the DNA TGTGCCAGCAGGGGGACAGGGGGTAATCAGCCCCAGCATTTT. Translating gives CASRGTGGNQPQHF.

This clone was observed a handful of times. The chain uses TRBV23-1 and TRBJ1-5; D is unclear. TRBV23-1 is identified as an open reading frame with a role that is uncertain. V lost 3 bases to trimming and J lost 2 bases, with 11 bases between them. This CDR3 has 15 amino acids. The CDR3 sequence is CASSHGEEGNQPQHF. CDR3 nucleotides: TGCGCCAGCAGTCACGGGGAGGAGGGCAATCAGCCCCAGCATTTT.

The chain recombines TRBV5-6 with TRBJ2-2, with a possible D match to TRBD2 (5 bases). From germline, CDR1 is SGHDT and CDR2 YYEEEE. Trimming removed 2 bases from V and 7 bases from J, with 9 bases in between. This CDR3 is built from 13 residues. The CDR3 bases are TGTGCCAGCAGCTTACCGGGGAGCGGGGAGCTGTTTTTT. Amino acid sequence: CASSLPGSGELFF. Full variable domain (remainder filled in from reference TRBV5-6 and TRBJ2-2): DAGVTQSPTHLIKTRGQQVTLRCSPKSGHDTVSWYQQALGQGPQFIFQYYEEEERQRGNFPDRFSGHQFPNYSSELNVNALLLGDSALYLCASSLPGSGELFFGEGSRLTVL.

This clone appeared once. The V gene is TRBV4-1, the J gene TRBJ2-7, with 10 bases lining up with TRBD1. V was clipped by 3 bases and J by 2 bases; unmatched bases: 4. The CDR3 is 15 residues long. Germline V gene data show CDR1 as MGHRA and CDR2 as YSYEKL. The CDR3 DNA is TGCGCCAGCAGCCACCCGGGACAGGGGACCTACGAGCAGTACTTC. As protein: CASSHPGQGTYEQYF.

This chain connects TRBV15 to TRBJ1-6, with 7 bases that match TRBD1. Germline V gene data show CDR1 as LNHNV and CDR2 as YYDKDF (reference sequence). The length of the CDR3 is 18 residues. Trimming took 0 bases from V and 7 from J; bases not matched to a gene: 12. The CDR3 region has the DNA TGTGCCACCAGCAGAGAGGTGAATTGGGACAGTCGAAATTCACCCCTCCACTTT. Translated: CATSREVNWDSRNSPLHF.

This chain links TRBV2 with TRBJ2-5, with D maybe TRBD1 (5 bases). This CDR3 is 14 amino acids long. V gave up 9 bases and J gave up 1 base, with 15 bases separating them. Germline V gene sequence: CDR1 SNHLY, CDR2 FYNNEI. CDR3 DNA: TGTGCCAGTCTAAACAGGCTGATCCAAGAGACCCAGTACTTC. It yields the protein CASLNRLIQETQYF.

The chain employs TRBV7-2 and TRBJ2-5; D ambiguous. V lost 2 bases and J 7 bases, leaving 8 bases between the germline ends. This CDR3 region has 12 residues. Per the germline V gene, CDR1 is SGHTA and CDR2 is FQGNSA. DNA of the CDR3: TGTGCCAGCAGCTTACCTAGAGGGACCCAGTACTTC. Translating it yields CASSLPRGTQYF.

The rearrangement uses TRBV7-9 and TRBJ2-3; perhaps TRBD2 as D (6 bases). This CDR3 has 15 residues. Germline CDR1 is SEHNR and CDR2 is FQNEAQ (reference sequence). Trimming removed 1 base at V and 1 base at J, with 9 bases between. In nucleotides, the CDR3 is TGTGCCAGCAGCTTAGACGGGAGTGGCACAGATACGCAGTATTTT. As protein: CASSLDGSGTDTQYF.

The CDR3 DNA follows: TGCGCCAGCAGTGCGGGACTAGCGTCGTACAATGAGCAGTTCTTC. Its protein is CASSAGLASYNEQFF. The chain uses TRBV5-1 and TRBJ2-1, with 10 bases lining up with TRBD2. The CDR3 has 15 residues. Germline lookup yields CDR1 SGHRS and CDR2 YFSETQ. V dropped 5 bases and J dropped 4; count of bases not matched to a gene: 6.

The chain links TRBV9 to TRBJ2-3, with a tentative D call TRBD2 (6 bases). V lost 2 bases, J lost 5 bases, and 18 bases lay in between. The CDR3 has 16 residues. Germline CDR1 and CDR2: SGDLS and YYNGEE. The CDR3 region is CASSVGSGGMVDTQYF. Here the CDR3 DNA reads TGTGCCAGCAGCGTTGGTAGCGGAGGGATGGTAGATACGCAGTATTTT.

This sequence joins TRBV6-2 or TRBV6-3 and TRBJ2-1, with 13 positions matching TRBD2. The germline V gene encodes CDR1 MNHEY and CDR2 SVGEGT. The V segment lost 6 bases and the J segment 10 bases; nucleotides outside the gene matches: 12. The CDR3 extends over 16 amino acids. In DNA, the CDR3 is TGTGCCAGCAGCTCCTATCAGCGGACTAGCGGGAGCGAGCAGTTCTTC. Translating it yields CASSSYQRTSGSEQFF.

The chain has TRBV13 and TRBJ2-5, with D hard to call. The V end lost 1 base, the J end lost 4 bases, and 7 bases lay between the germline ends. The CDR3 sequence is 13 residues long. Germline V lookup: CDR1 PRHDT, CDR2 FYEKMQ (reference sequence). This chain's CDR3 is CASSLVASETQYF. CDR3 DNA sequence: TGTGCCAGCAGCTTAGTAGCATCAGAGACCCAGTACTTC.

This clone showed up just once. The CDR3 spells CASSFPGMVEKLFF. The CDR3 nucleotides are TGTGCCAGCAGCTTTCCAGGAATGGTTGAAAAACTGTTTTTT. V and J are TRBV5-5 and TRBJ1-4, with no clear D. Trimming shortened V by 2 bases and J by 7 bases, and 12 bases separated the two germline ends. This CDR3 is built from 14 residues. Germline CDR1 SGHKS, CDR2 YYEKEE (reference sequence).

The chain links TRBV3-1 (or the pseudogene TRBV3-2) to TRBJ2-7; 10 bases fit TRBD2. Unmatched junction bases numbered 0, after V lost 0 bases and J lost 4 bases. Germline CDR1 LGHDT, CDR2 YNNKEL (reference sequence). The CDR3 length is 14 residues. The CDR3 DNA reads as TGTGCCAGCAGCCAAGATAGCGGGGGGTACGAGCAGTACTTC. This sequence encodes CASSQDSGGYEQYF.

V usage is TRBV28 and J usage is TRBJ2-1; TRBD2 matches 11 bases. CDR3 length: 17 amino acids. Germline V gene lookup returns CDR1 MDHEN and CDR2 SYDVKM. V gave up 6 bases and J gave up 7 bases; unmatched junction bases: 14. The CDR3 nucleotides read TGTGCCAGCAGCCCATCTGCCGTAGCGGGAGGGCGGAATGAGCAGTTCTTC. This codes for CASSPSAVAGGRNEQFF.